The present T cell receptor (beta chain) was sequenced within a study of T cells after yellow fever vaccination. Study overall: The study sorted EM, EMRA, CM and Tscm memory subsets by CD3, CD45RA, CCR7 and CD95.

This clonotype came up many times. Trimming took off 2 bases at V and 7 bases at J, with 21 bases between the two ends. The CDR3 contains 16 residues. Germline CDR1 and CDR2: DFQATT and SNEGSKA (reference sequence). From the 5' RACE reads, TCRdb called clonotypes with MiXCR, one entry per CDR3 protein. This table has around 31,000 distinct CDR3 sequences, over 9.5% appearing once. This clonotype was obtained from a man aged 18 to 29 who received the YFV17D yellow fever vaccine. The sequencing here drew on PBMCs, either bulk or a sorted T-cell subset (CD4+, CD8+, memory, or dextramer-sorted; not recorded which), taken approximately 16 days after the first yellow fever vaccination. The rearrangement links TRBV20-1 to TRBJ2-1; possibly TRBD1 or TRBD2 for D (5 bases each). CDR3 bases: TGCAGTGCTAGACCCACTAGGGGCTCGGCATGGAATGAGCAGTTCTTC. Amino acid sequence: CSARPTRGSAWNEQFF.